This T cell receptor (beta chain) was documented in a study of CD8 T cells in ankylosing spondylitis. In making TCR beta libraries, quantitative 5'-RACE with molecular barcodes was used. Each CDR3 protein gets one entry after TCRdb re-called the 5' RACE reads with MiXCR. Of just over 350,000 distinct CDR3 sequences in the sample, 20% were seen once. V gave up 3 bases and J gave up 0 bases, with 9 bases separating them. Germline V gene data show CDR1 as LGHDT and CDR2 as YNNKEL (reference sequence). The CDR3 length is 14 residues. The chain combines TRBV3-1 with TRBJ2-7; D unresolved. The specimen was blood, either unsorted or a sorted T cell fraction (not recorded which). The TCR was taken from a male donor with ankylosing spondylitis or in good health (not recorded which). CDR3 loop: CASSHQASSYEQYF. The CDR3 bases are TGTGCCAGCAGCCATCAGGCGAGCTCCTACGAGCAGTACTTC.